One sample yielded the 14 T cell receptor beta chains listed below, sequenced in a study of OX40 agonist ivuxolimab in advanced cancers. Clones were read by immunoSEQ multiplex PCR, and TCRdb kept only the in-frame ones, dropping some. The sample has about 82,000 clones, 91% seen once. Material: CD4+ or CD8+ T cells sorted from blood, obtained in a trial of the OX40 agonist ivuxolimab. The receptor source for this set is an adult with an advanced solid tumor such as melanoma, head and neck, liver or kidney cancer.

This chain connects TRBV5-1 to TRBJ1-2, with D perhaps TRBD1 (5 bases). Trimming cost V 0 bases and J 6 bases, with 15 bases left between them. The CDR3 has 15 residues. Germline CDR1 SGHRS, CDR2 YFSETQ. The CDR3 reads CASSLGPGRPDGYTF. The CDR3 bases are TGCGCCAGCAGCTTGGGACCAGGGAGGCCAGATGGCTACACCTTC. The variable domain in full, completed from reference TRBV5-1 and TRBJ1-2, reads KAGVTQTPRYLIKTRGQQVTLSCSPISGHRSVSWYQQTPGQGLQFLFEYFSETQRNKGNFPGRFSGRQFSNSRSEMNVSTLELGDSALYLCASSLGPGRPDGYTFGSGTRLTVV.

There are a few counts of this clone. This chain links TRBV2 with TRBJ1-1; unclear D gene. Germline assignment: CDR1 SNHLY and CDR2 FYNNEI. This CDR3 is 12 amino acids long. The V gene lost 5 bases and the J gene lost 7 bases, with 11 bases spanning the gap. Here the CDR3 reads CASSPIPVEAFF. The CDR3 nucleotides read TGTGCCAGCAGTCCAATCCCAGTTGAAGCTTTCTTT.

This rearrangement joins TRBV4-1 to TRBJ2-5; the D is unclear. Germline V CDR1 and CDR2: MGHRA, YSYEKL. Between the trimmed V and J ends, which lost 2 bases and 1 base, there was a span of 5 bases. The CDR3 is made up of 13 amino acids. CDR3 in DNA: TGCGCCAGCAGCCAATGGCGCCAAGAGACCCAGTACTTC. Translated, it gives CASSQWRQETQYF.

The CDR3 sequence: CASSRTTDRTDTQYF. In nucleotides, the CDR3 is TGTGCCAGCAGCCGGACGACAGACCGCACAGATACGCAGTATTTT. The chain is built from TRBV7-3 and TRBJ2-3, with D maybe TRBD1 (5 bases). The CDR3 loop spans 15 amino acids. V shed 5 bases and J shed 1 base, with 13 bases lying between them. Germline values: CDR1 SGHTA, CDR2 FQGTGA. The variable domain in full, completed from reference TRBV7-3 and TRBJ2-3, reads GAGVSQTPSNKVTEKGKYVELRCDPISGHTALYWYRQSLGQGPEFLIYFQGTGAADDSGLPNDRFFAVRPEGSVSTLKIQRTERGDSAVYLCASSRTTDRTDTQYFGPGTRLTVL.

The chain joins TRBV28 to TRBJ2-7, with D unclear. V was clipped by 2 bases and J by 3 bases, with 8 bases between them. The germline gives CDR1 MDHEN, CDR2 SYDVKM. The CDR3 runs 13 residues. This chain's CDR3 is CASSLVGRYEQYF. The CDR3 bases are TGTGCCAGCAGTTTAGTTGGCCGCTACGAGCAGTACTTC.

This chain uses TRBV28 with TRBJ1-3; weak D call: TRBD1 (6 bases). Trimming left V 5 bases short and J 2 bases short, with 13 bases between. The CDR3 runs 15 residues. Germline loops: CDR1 MDHEN, CDR2 SYDVKM. CDR3 in DNA: TGTGCCAGCAGTACCGCGGGGGCGACTGGAAACACCATATATTTT. Encoded protein: CASSTAGATGNTIYF.

This chain uses TRBV18 with TRBJ2-5, with 8 nucleotides matching TRBD2. With 3 bases clipped from V and 0 bases from J, the junction kept 3 bases outside the gene matches. Germline CDR1 and CDR2: KGHSH and LQKENI. The CDR3 length is 15 residues. DNA of the CDR3: TGTGCCAGCTCACCCGTAGCGGGGAACCAAGAGACCCAGTACTTC. Its protein is CASSPVAGNQETQYF. The complete variable domain, with remaining parts taken from reference TRBV18 and TRBJ2-5, reads NAGVMQNPRHLVRRRGQEARLRCSPMKGHSHVYWYRQLPEEGLKFMVYLQKENIIDESGMPKERFSAEFPKEGPSILRIQQVVRGDSAAYFCASSPVAGNQETQYFGPGTRLLVL.

The chain carries TRBV2 and TRBJ1-2; no definite D call. The CDR3 extends over 11 amino acids. V was shortened by 3 bases and J by 3 bases, with 2 bases between the two germline ends. Germline V gene data show CDR1 as SNHLY and CDR2 as FYNNEI. CDR3 sequence reads: CASSDHYGYTF. As DNA, the CDR3 is TGTGCCAGCAGTGACCACTATGGCTACACCTTC.

The rearrangement joins TRBV14 to TRBJ2-3, with 7 bases aligning to TRBD2. V trimming: 4 bases; J trimming: 0 bases; junction bases outside the gene matches: 13. The germline gives CDR1 SGHDN, CDR2 FVKESK. The CDR3 runs to 18 residues. For the CDR3, the DNA is TGTGCCAGCAGCCTCCGAACGGTGACTAGCTCTAGCACAGATACGCAGTATTTT. The encoded protein is CASSLRTVTSSSTDTQYF.

This sequence joins TRBV5-5 and TRBJ2-7, with 8 bases matching TRBD2. CDR1 and CDR2 (germline): SGHKS, YYEKEE (reference sequence). Unmatched junction bases numbered 6, after V lost 4 bases and J lost 3 bases. CDR3 length equals 14 residues. The DNA of the CDR3 is TGTGCCAGCAGCCCCGGACTAGCCCTCTACGAGCAGTACTTC. It translates to CASSPGLALYEQYF.

The V and J genes are TRBV6-5 and TRBJ1-1; the D gene is possibly TRBD1 (6 bases). This CDR3 contains 14 residues. The V end lost 6 bases, the J end lost 4 bases, and 15 bases lay between the germline ends. Germline V lookup: CDR1 MNHEY, CDR2 SVGAGI. The CDR3 nucleotides read TGTGCCAGCAGGGGGGGGGCTCGCGGCACTGAAGCTTTCTTT. Residues: CASRGGARGTEAFF.

The chain carries TRBV5-5 and TRBJ2-7, with 8 bases fitting TRBD1. Per germline, CDR1 SGHKS and CDR2 YYEKEE (reference sequence). V lost 0 bases, J lost 2 bases, and 10 bases stayed unmatched. The CDR3 is made up of 17 amino acids. CDR3 region: CASSLAPGQGATYEQYF. CDR3 sequence (DNA): TGTGCCAGCAGCTTGGCGCCCGGCCAGGGGGCCACCTACGAGCAGTACTTC.

The genes are TRBV20-1 and TRBJ2-1, with D hard to call. Germline V gives CDR1 DFQATT, CDR2 SNEGSKA (reference sequence). The CDR3 runs 11 residues. The V gene lost 5 bases and the J gene lost 9 bases, with 11 bases spanning the gap. CDR3 in amino acids: CSAPTPSEQFF. For the CDR3, the DNA is TGCAGTGCTCCTACCCCGTCTGAGCAGTTCTTC.

J is TRBJ2-7 and V is TRBV19, with D unclear. V was pared by 5 bases and J by 1 base, with 9 bases between. The CDR3 is 13 amino acids. The germline V gene encodes CDR1 LNHDA and CDR2 SQIVND (reference sequence). The chain's CDR3 is CASSLLASYEQYF. CDR3 nucleotide sequence: TGTGCCAGTAGTCTCCTGGCTTCCTACGAGCAGTACTTC.